Below, 22 T cell receptor beta chains from the same sample are listed, as sequenced in a study of OX40 agonist ivuxolimab in advanced cancers. Profiled with immunoSEQ multiplex PCR; TCRdb holds only in-frame clones, not every one. The profile shows approximately 72,000 clones, more than 65% of them singletons. Sequencing was performed on CD4+ or CD8+ T cells sorted from blood, taken in a trial of the OX40 agonist ivuxolimab. All receptors come from an adult with an advanced solid tumor such as melanoma, head and neck, liver or kidney cancer.

This clone appeared a few times. The chain employs TRBV7-2 and TRBJ1-4; D not resolved. The V gene lost 5 bases and the J gene lost 8 bases, with 12 bases spanning the gap. The V gene's germline CDR1 is SGHTA and CDR2 FQGNSA. The CDR3 runs 13 residues. Here the CDR3 DNA reads TGTGCCAGCAGCGAGAATCAAGAGGAAAAACTGTTTTTT. It yields the protein CASSENQEEKLFF.

The rearrangement joins TRBV11-2 to TRBJ2-2; D not resolved. Germline V gene lookup returns CDR1 SGHAT and CDR2 FQNNGV. V lost 2 bases and J lost 3, with 7 bases in between. CDR3 length: 14 amino acids. CDR3 DNA: TGTGCCAGCAGCTTAAACCTCCACACCGGGGAGCTGTTTTTT. The encoded protein is CASSLNLHTGELFF.

V gene TRBV5-4 combines with J gene TRBJ2-3; TRBD2 might be the D (6 bases). CDR3 size: 15 residues. The V gene's germline CDR1 is SGHNT and CDR2 YYREEE (reference sequence). Trimming shortened V by 4 bases and J by 3 bases, and 15 bases separated the two germline ends. DNA for the CDR3: TGTGCCAGCAGCCCCCCGGGGGAATTGACAGATACGCAGTATTTT. This codes for CASSPPGELTDTQYF. The entire variable domain, with the rest obtained from reference TRBV5-4 and TRBJ2-3, is as follows: ETGVTQSPTHLIKTRGQQVTLRCSSQSGHNTVSWYQQALGQGPQFIFQYYREEENGRGNFPPRFSGLQFPNYSSELNVNALELDDSALYLCASSPPGELTDTQYFGPGTRLTVL.

V is TRBV4-1 and J is TRBJ1-4, with a weak D call TRBD1 (5 bases). V gave up 4 bases and J gave up 10 bases, with 13 bases separating them. From germline, CDR1 is MGHRA and CDR2 YSYEKL. This CDR3 has 13 amino acids. This chain's CDR3 is CASSPGATGKLFF. The CDR3 region has the DNA TGCGCCAGCAGCCCCGGGGCGACGGGAAAACTGTTTTTT.

V usage is TRBV9 and J usage is TRBJ2-5; tentatively, D is TRBD2 (6 bases). Trimming pared 4 bases from V and 5 bases from J, leaving 18 bases between. Germline loops: CDR1 SGDLS, CDR2 YYNGEE. The CDR3 loop spans 15 amino acids. The CDR3 DNA reads as TGTGCCAGCAGCCCCAGGGACGGGGGTGGGGAGACCCAGTACTTC. Translating gives CASSPRDGGGETQYF.

The J gene is TRBJ2-5, the V gene TRBV10-3; TRBD2 is a possible D gene (5 bases). The germline gives CDR1 ENHRY, CDR2 SYGVKD. CDR3 size: 13 residues. V lost 3 bases to trimming and J lost 2 bases, with 7 bases between them. This chain's CDR3 is CAISDGLQETQYF. The DNA of the CDR3 is TGTGCCATCAGTGATGGACTGCAAGAGACCCAGTACTTC.

This clone was seen only a few times. This chain connects TRBV12-5 to TRBJ2-7, with D possibly matching TRBD2 (6 bases). Germline V gene data show CDR1 as LGHNT and CDR2 as FRNRAP. V was shortened by 7 bases and J by 5 bases, with 12 bases between the two germline ends. This CDR3 comprises 12 residues. CDR3 coding DNA: TGTGCTAGTGAACGGGAGCGCGACGAGCAGTACTTC. Translated, it gives CASERERDEQYF.

The chain joins TRBV29-1 to TRBJ1-1, with a tentative D call TRBD1 (5 bases). Germline CDR1 SQVTM, CDR2 ANQGSEA. This CDR3 has 13 amino acids. V lost 6 bases to trimming and J lost 0 bases, with 11 bases between them. This CDR3 is CSVGATLNTEAFF. In DNA, the CDR3 is TGCAGCGTCGGGGCCACACTGAACACTGAAGCTTTCTTT.

The chain joins TRBV19 to TRBJ2-2, with 7 positions matching TRBD1. The CDR3 is 17 residues long. The trim removed 5 bases at V and 6 bases at J, leaving 15 bases unmatched. CDR1 LNHDA and CDR2 SQIVND come from the germline V gene (reference sequence). In DNA, the CDR3 is TGTGCCAGTAGTGGGGACAGTCGGGGCTTTACGGCCGGGGAGCTGTTTTTT. Translation: CASSGDSRGFTAGELFF.

The chain carries TRBV10-3 and TRBJ2-3, with TRBD2 matching over 10 bases. The germline gives CDR1 ENHRY, CDR2 SYGVKD. CDR3 length: 16 amino acids. J gave up 1 base and V 3 bases, and 4 bases lay outside the gene matches. The CDR3 reads CAISETSGAGTDTQYF. The CDR3 DNA reads TGTGCCATCAGTGAAACTAGCGGGGCCGGCACAGATACGCAGTATTTT.

J is TRBJ1-6 and V is TRBV30, with 7 bases matching TRBD1. V trimming: 4 bases; J trimming: 5 bases; junction bases outside the gene matches: 8. The germline V gene has CDR1 GTSNPN and CDR2 SVGIG (reference sequence). The CDR3 loop spans 15 amino acids. In nucleotides, the CDR3 is TGTGCCTGGACCCACCCGGGACAGAATAATTCACCCCTCCACTTT. This sequence encodes CAWTHPGQNNSPLHF.

J is TRBJ2-1 and V is TRBV9; a weak D match, TRBD2 (5 bases). CDR3 length: 12 residues. Germline CDR1 reads SGDLS; CDR2 reads YYNGEE. V was cut by 5 bases and J by 5 bases, with 8 bases left in between. The CDR3 region is CASSMGDNEQFF. The CDR3 DNA reads as TGTGCCAGCAGTATGGGAGACAATGAGCAGTTCTTC.

The chain employs TRBV6-5 and TRBJ2-1; D perhaps matches TRBD2 (6 bases). This CDR3 is 14 amino acids long. CDR1 is MNHEY, CDR2 SVGAGI, per germline. V gave up 6 bases and J gave up 5 bases, with 14 bases separating them. The CDR3 loop reads CASSQGLGNNEQFF. The CDR3 DNA sequence: TGTGCCAGCAGCCAGGGACTTGGAAACAATGAGCAGTTCTTC.

This clone has more than one count but fewer than ten. The chain joins TRBV4-1 to TRBJ2-5; TRBD2 might be the D (6 bases). Germline values: CDR1 MGHRA, CDR2 YSYEKL. This CDR3 comprises 13 residues. V shed 4 bases and J shed 4 bases, with 10 bases lying between them. The CDR3 here is CASSRLGGETQYF. Here the CDR3 DNA reads TGCGCCAGCAGCCGGTTGGGAGGAGAGACCCAGTACTTC.

This clone was picked up a small number of times. This sequence joins TRBV7-2 and TRBJ2-7; 12 bases fit TRBD2. The V gene's germline CDR1 is SGHTA and CDR2 FQGNSA. The CDR3 loop spans 14 amino acids. V was clipped by 4 bases and J by 6 bases; unmatched bases: 4. For the CDR3, the DNA is TGTGCCAGCAGCTGGGGACTAGCGGGCGGCGAGCAGTACTTC. Translating it yields CASSWGLAGGEQYF. The full variable domain, completed using reference TRBV7-2 and TRBJ2-7, is GAGVSQSPSNKVTEKGKDVELRCDPISGHTALYWYRQSLGQGLEFLIYFQGNSAPDKSGLPSDRFSAERTGGSVSTLTIQRTQQEDSAVYLCASSWGLAGGEQYFGPGTRLTVT.

The chain uses TRBV27 and TRBJ1-5; the D gene is possibly TRBD1 (5 bases). This CDR3 has 14 amino acids. Trimming shortened V by 5 bases and J by 3 bases, and 11 bases separated the two germline ends. Germline assignment: CDR1 MNHEY and CDR2 SMNVEV (reference sequence). The CDR3: CASSEGRDNQPQHF. In nucleotides, the CDR3 is TGTGCCAGCAGTGAGGGACGCGACAATCAGCCCCAGCATTTT.

V and J are TRBV27 and TRBJ2-1; 7 bases agree with TRBD1. The CDR3 is made up of 16 amino acids. Trimming cost V 5 bases and J 4 bases; bases outside gene matches: 11. Germline lookup yields CDR1 MNHEY and CDR2 SMNVEV (reference sequence). The CDR3 loop reads CASSTMGGTVYNEQFF. CDR3 bases: TGTGCCAGCAGTACCATGGGTGGGACAGTGTACAATGAGCAGTTCTTC.

V gene TRBV5-6 combines with J gene TRBJ2-2, with D uncertain. CDR1 is SGHDT and CDR2 is YYEEEE in the germline V gene. The CDR3 contains 12 residues. Trimming stripped 1 base from V and 3 bases from J, with 1 base between. CDR3: CASSLYTGELFF. In nucleotides, the CDR3 is TGTGCCAGCAGCTTGTACACCGGGGAGCTGTTTTTT.

The chain links TRBV19 to TRBJ2-4; weak D call: TRBD2 (7 bases). Germline CDR1 is LNHDA and CDR2 is SQIVND (reference sequence). Between the trimmed V and J ends, which lost 9 bases and 8 bases, there was a span of 14 bases. The CDR3 sequence is 12 residues long. The chain's CDR3 is CASSGGAYIQYF. The CDR3 DNA is TGTGCCAGCTCTGGGGGGGCCTACATTCAGTACTTC.

V usage is TRBV7-5 and J usage is TRBJ2-2; TRBD2, the table's D call, lacks a check against the DNA. TRBV7-5 is assigned pseudogene status. This CDR3 is 19 amino acids long. DNA of the CDR3: TGTGCCAGAAGCTTAGCCAGGGGACGTCGTGGGAGGGACACCGGGGAGCTGTTTTTT. This sequence encodes CARSLARGRRGRDTGELFF.

This clone was counted a single time. The chain recombines TRBV5-1 with TRBJ2-1; D is perhaps TRBD2 (6 bases). V lost 4 bases to trimming and J lost 5 bases, with 19 bases between them. CDR3 length: 16 residues. The germline gives CDR1 SGHRS, CDR2 YFSETQ. The CDR3 protein is CASSNGLSLDHNEQFF. Here the CDR3 DNA reads TGCGCCAGCAGCAATGGACTAAGCCTTGACCACAATGAGCAGTTCTTC.

This rearrangement joins TRBV10-3 to TRBJ2-1; 9 positions match TRBD2. V shed 6 bases and J 3 bases; nucleotides not matched to a gene: 0. There are 13 residues in the CDR3. CDR1 and CDR2 from the germline V gene are ENHRY and SYGVKD. CDR3 protein: CAIRTSGYNEQFF. The CDR3 region has the DNA TGTGCCATCAGGACTAGCGGCTACAATGAGCAGTTCTTC.